The T cell receptor (beta chain) described here comes from a study of blood T cell repertoires in COVID-19. Study-level background: The United States, Italy and Spain were the sources of the acute and convalescent COVID-19 samples. T cells, B-cell-depleted T cells, or PBMCs provided the cDNA or gDNA that served as material.

The table came from immunoSEQ multiplex PCR; TCRdb's copy has only in-frame clones and leaves some out. The table includes 300,000 to 400,000 clones, approximately 81% detected once. Recruitment covered some 25 US areas and drew participants whose ages spanned roughly 18 to 89 years. The study assigned cohorts using participant-reported clinical history. The germline V gene has CDR1 SGHAT and CDR2 FQNNGV. The CDR3 consists of 15 residues. V lost 8 bases to trimming and J lost 3 bases, with 19 bases between them. The source is a woman in her twenties or thirties who had been exposed to COVID-19. The sequenced sample consisted of PBMCs or T cells enriched from blood (not recorded which). The V gene is TRBV11-2, the J gene TRBJ2-5; a weak D match, TRBD1 (5 bases). CDR3 amino acids: CASCPSSQGKETQYF. DNA of the CDR3: TGTGCCAGCTGTCCTTCCTCTCAGGGTAAAGAGACCCAGTACTTC.